The 14 T cell receptor beta chains below all came from one sample that was sequenced in a study of T-cell memory formation after mild COVID-19. TCRdb re-called the 5' RACE reads with MiXCR, one entry per CDR3 protein. This repertoire shows about 470,000 distinct CDR3 sequences, 20% to 30% found once; its top ten account for approximately 12%. Sequences were obtained from PBMCs or a T cell subset sorted from them (not recorded which). The receptors were gathered from an adult woman who had mild COVID-19 (a few samples of this study predate the infection). Cell type and time point are not known.

The rearrangement joins TRBV20-1 to TRBJ2-7; D is possibly TRBD1 or TRBD2 (7 bases each). V dropped 7 bases and J dropped 7 bases, with 17 bases sitting between them. Germline CDR1 reads DFQATT; CDR2 reads SNEGSKA (reference sequence). CDR3 length equals 12 residues. CDR3 residues: CSGEGAGEEQYF. DNA for the CDR3: TGCAGTGGGGAGGGGGCAGGGGAAGAGCAGTACTTC.

This clonotype was counted a few times. The chain has TRBV15 and TRBJ1-1, with TRBD1 as a possible D gene (5 bases). Trimming shortened V by 1 base and J by 6 bases, and 9 bases separated the two germline ends. CDR1 and CDR2 (germline): LNHNV, YYDKDF (reference sequence). The CDR3 has 13 residues. CDR3 sequence (DNA): TGTGCCACCAGCAGAGGGAGGGGCGCTGAAGCTTTCTTT. Translation gives CATSRGRGAEAFF.

In its sample, this clonotype was seen a few times. V usage is TRBV20-1 and J usage is TRBJ2-2; TRBD1 agrees at 7 bases. Germline CDR1 and CDR2: DFQATT and SNEGSKA (reference sequence). The CDR3 totals 14 residues. V lost 4 bases to trimming and J lost 1 base; unmatched junction nucleotides: 3. This chain's CDR3 is CSATGQRNTGELFF. The DNA of the CDR3 is TGCAGTGCTACGGGACAGAGGAACACCGGGGAGCTGTTTTTT.

The rearrangement joins TRBV6-2 or TRBV6-3 to TRBJ2-5; 10 bases are a match to TRBD1. V lost 2 bases and J lost 1; bases outside the gene matches: 4. Germline V gene sequence: CDR1 MNHEY, CDR2 SVGEGT. The CDR3 loop spans 16 amino acids. CDR3 nucleotide sequence: TGTGCCAGCAGTTACGGGGACAGGGGTCGCCAAGAGACCCAGTACTTC. This encodes CASSYGDRGRQETQYF.

This rearrangement joins TRBV25-1 to TRBJ2-3; the D call may be TRBD1 or TRBD2 (5 bases each). The germline V gene encodes CDR1 MGHDK and CDR2 SYGVNS. The CDR3 has 18 residues. With 3 bases removed from V and 2 bases from J, the gap between germline ends came to 21 bases. The CDR3 reads CASSEGVDRNRDTDTQYF. The DNA of the CDR3 is TGTGCCAGCAGTGAGGGGGTCGATCGGAACAGAGACACAGATACGCAGTATTTT. The variable domain in full, completed from reference TRBV25-1 and TRBJ2-3, reads EADIYQTPRYLVIGTGKKITLECSQTMGHDKMYWYQQDPGMELHLIHYSYGVNSTEKGDLSSESTVSRIRTEHFPLTLESARPSHTSQYLCASSEGVDRNRDTDTQYFGPGTRLTVL.

This clonotype was observed a handful of times. CDR3 nucleotide sequence: TGCGCCAGCAGCCAAGCCAACTTGGTGGATCCGACCTACGAGCAGTACTTC. Its translation: CASSQANLVDPTYEQYF. This chain uses TRBV4-1 with TRBJ2-7; no clear D. The CDR3 contains 17 residues. The germline V gene has CDR1 MGHRA and CDR2 YSYEKL. The V end was cut by 1 base, the J end by 2 bases, with 18 bases between.

The V and J genes are TRBV7-9 and TRBJ1-1; D might be TRBD1 (5 bases). CDR1 is SEHNR and CDR2 is FQNEAQ in the germline V gene (reference sequence). Trimming removed 11 bases from V and 1 base from J, with 11 bases in between. There are 12 residues in the CDR3. The CDR3 region has the DNA TGTGCCTTCGTTGGGACGAACACTGAAGCTTTCTTT. It codes for CAFVGTNTEAFF. Supplemented by reference TRBV7-9 and TRBJ1-1, the full variable domain reads DTGVSQNPRHKITKRGQNVTFRCDPISEHNRLYWYRQTLGQGPEFLTYFQNEAQLEKSRLLSDRFSAERPKGSFSTLEIQRTEQGDSAMYLCAFVGTNTEAFFGQGTRLTVV.

This clonotype was observed many times. V usage is TRBV7-8 and J usage is TRBJ2-2; possibly TRBD2 for D (5 bases). The germline V gene has CDR1 SGHVS and CDR2 FQNEAQ. Trimming removed 1 base at V and 6 bases at J, with 9 bases between. This CDR3 contains 14 residues. CDR3 DNA sequence: TGTGCCAGCAGCTTAGATCTAGCCGCCGGGGAGCTGTTTTTT. Protein sequence: CASSLDLAAGELFF.

This clonotype was seen a handful of times. This sequence joins TRBV20-1 and TRBJ1-1, with D perhaps matching TRBD1 (5 bases). CDR1 DFQATT and CDR2 SNEGSKA come from the germline V gene (reference sequence). V lost 4 bases to trimming and J lost 4 bases, with 10 bases between them. The CDR3 is 12 amino acids. CDR3 DNA: TGCAGTGCTAACAGACAGAGCACTGAAGCTTTCTTT. As protein: CSANRQSTEAFF.

This clonotype was seen a few times. The genes are TRBV5-1 and TRBJ2-7; 8 nucleotides line up with TRBD2. V was pared by 4 bases and J by 5 bases, with 11 bases of the junction left unmatched. CDR1 is SGHRS and CDR2 is YFSETQ in the germline V gene. The CDR3 is made up of 15 amino acids. The CDR3: CASSPLMSGSDEQYF. The DNA for the CDR3 is TGCGCCAGCAGCCCGCTGATGAGCGGGAGCGACGAGCAGTACTTC.

This chain's CDR3 is CASSYDRGFSSSYNEQFF. CDR3 nucleotide sequence: TGTGCCAGCAGTTACGACAGGGGTTTTTCCAGCTCCTACAATGAGCAGTTCTTC. V is TRBV6-5 and J is TRBJ2-1, with 8 bases matching TRBD1. CDR1 is MNHEY and CDR2 is SVGAGI in the germline V gene. V lost 2 bases and J lost 0; bases outside the gene matches: 9. The CDR3 runs 18 residues.

This sequence joins TRBV20-1 and TRBJ1-2; tentative D call: TRBD1 (6 bases). The V end was cut by 5 bases, the J end by 1 base, with 11 bases between. CDR3 size: 13 residues. The germline gives CDR1 DFQATT, CDR2 SNEGSKA (reference sequence). The CDR3 sequence is CSAGHRDNYGYTF. The CDR3 bases are TGCAGTGCTGGTCACAGGGATAACTATGGCTACACCTTC.

This clonotype has more than one count but fewer than ten. This chain uses TRBV14 with TRBJ2-3; TRBD2 might be the D (6 bases). V was clipped by 1 base and J by 4 bases, with 15 bases between them. The CDR3 is 16 amino acids. The germline gives CDR1 SGHDN, CDR2 FVKESK. Written as DNA, the CDR3 is TGTGCCAGCAGCCAAGTGAGTGGCGGGAAAGCAGATACGCAGTATTTT. This sequence encodes CASSQVSGGKADTQYF.

The table lists this clonotype with a few counts. J is TRBJ2-1 and V is TRBV15, with no clear D. V dropped 1 base and J dropped 4 bases, with 11 bases sitting between them. CDR1 LNHNV and CDR2 YYDKDF come from the germline V gene (reference sequence). The CDR3 spans 15 residues. This chain's CDR3 is CATSRAQMSYNEQFF. In DNA, the CDR3 is TGTGCCACCAGCAGAGCCCAGATGAGTTACAATGAGCAGTTCTTC.